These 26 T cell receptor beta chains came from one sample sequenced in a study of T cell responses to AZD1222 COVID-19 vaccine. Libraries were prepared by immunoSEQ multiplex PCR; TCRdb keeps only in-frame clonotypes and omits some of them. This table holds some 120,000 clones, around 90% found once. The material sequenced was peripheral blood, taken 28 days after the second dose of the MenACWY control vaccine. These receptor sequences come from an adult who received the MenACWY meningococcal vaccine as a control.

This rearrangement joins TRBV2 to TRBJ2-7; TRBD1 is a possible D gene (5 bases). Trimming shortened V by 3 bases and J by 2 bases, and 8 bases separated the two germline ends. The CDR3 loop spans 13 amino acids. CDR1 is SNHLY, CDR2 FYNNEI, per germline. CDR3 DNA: TGTGCCAGCAGTGATCAGGGCACCTACGAGCAGTACGTC. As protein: CASSDQGTYEQYV.

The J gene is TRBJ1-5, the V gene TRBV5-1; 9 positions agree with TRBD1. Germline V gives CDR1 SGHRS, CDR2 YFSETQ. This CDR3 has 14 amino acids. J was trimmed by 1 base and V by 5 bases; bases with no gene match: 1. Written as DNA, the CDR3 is TGCGCCAGCAGTACAGGGGGCAGCAATCAGCCCCAGCATTTT. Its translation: CASSTGGSNQPQHF.

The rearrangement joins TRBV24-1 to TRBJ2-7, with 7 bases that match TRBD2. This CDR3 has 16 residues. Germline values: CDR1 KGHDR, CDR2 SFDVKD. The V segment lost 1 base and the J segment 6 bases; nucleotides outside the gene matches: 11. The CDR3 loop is CATSDLLATIPIEQYF. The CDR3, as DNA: TGTGCCACCAGTGATTTACTAGCGACGATTCCAATCGAGCAGTACTTC.

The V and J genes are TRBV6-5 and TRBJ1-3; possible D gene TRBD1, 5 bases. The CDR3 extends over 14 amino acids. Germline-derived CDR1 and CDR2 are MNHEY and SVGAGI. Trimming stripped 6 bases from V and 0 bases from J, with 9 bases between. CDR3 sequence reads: CASSRDSSGNTIYF. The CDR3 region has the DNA TGTGCCAGCAGCCGCGACAGCTCTGGAAACACCATATATTTT.

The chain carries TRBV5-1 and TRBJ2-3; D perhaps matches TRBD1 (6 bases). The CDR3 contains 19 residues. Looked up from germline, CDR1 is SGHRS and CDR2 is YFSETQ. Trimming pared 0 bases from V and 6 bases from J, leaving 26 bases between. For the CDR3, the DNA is TGCGCCAGCAGCTTGGGGGGGCCTAGGGACCCGCGGGCAGTGGATACGCAGTATTTT. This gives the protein CASSLGGPRDPRAVDTQYF.

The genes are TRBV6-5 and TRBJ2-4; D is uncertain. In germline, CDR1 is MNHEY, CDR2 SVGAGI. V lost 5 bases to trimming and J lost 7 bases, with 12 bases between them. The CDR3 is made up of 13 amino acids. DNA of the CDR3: TGTGCCAGCAGTATAGCCCATGGGAACATTCAGTACTTC. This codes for CASSIAHGNIQYF.

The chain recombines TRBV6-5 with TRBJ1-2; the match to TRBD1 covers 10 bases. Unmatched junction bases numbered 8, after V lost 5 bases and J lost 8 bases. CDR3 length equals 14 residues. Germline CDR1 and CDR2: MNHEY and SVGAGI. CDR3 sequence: CASSPGTGDGGYTF. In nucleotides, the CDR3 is TGTGCCAGCAGTCCCGGGACAGGGGACGGCGGCTACACCTTC.

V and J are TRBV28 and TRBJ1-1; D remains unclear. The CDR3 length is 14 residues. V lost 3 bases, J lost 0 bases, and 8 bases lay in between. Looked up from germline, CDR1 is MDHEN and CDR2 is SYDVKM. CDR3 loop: CASSFAAMNTEAFF. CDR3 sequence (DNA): TGTGCCAGCAGTTTTGCAGCAATGAACACTGAAGCTTTCTTT.

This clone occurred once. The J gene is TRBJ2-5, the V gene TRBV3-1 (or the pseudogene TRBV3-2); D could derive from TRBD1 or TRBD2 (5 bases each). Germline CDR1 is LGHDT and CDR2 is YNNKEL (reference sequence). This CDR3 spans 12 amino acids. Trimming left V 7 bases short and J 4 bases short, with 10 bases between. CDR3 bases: TGTGCCAGCACCCCAGGGACAGAGACCCAGTACTTC. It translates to CASTPGTETQYF.

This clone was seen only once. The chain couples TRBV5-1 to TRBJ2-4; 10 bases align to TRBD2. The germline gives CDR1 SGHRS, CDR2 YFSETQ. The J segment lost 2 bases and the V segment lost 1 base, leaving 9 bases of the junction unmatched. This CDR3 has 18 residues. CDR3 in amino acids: CASSLSASGSASKNIQYF. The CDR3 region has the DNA TGCGCCAGCAGCTTGTCGGCTAGCGGGAGTGCATCCAAAAACATTCAGTACTTC.

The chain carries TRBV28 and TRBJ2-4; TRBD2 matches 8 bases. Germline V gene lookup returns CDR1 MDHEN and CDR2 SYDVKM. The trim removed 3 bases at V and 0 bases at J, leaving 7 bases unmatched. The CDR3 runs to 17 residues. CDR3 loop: CASSLSISGKAKNIQYF. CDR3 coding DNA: TGTGCCAGCAGTTTGAGTATTAGCGGGAAAGCCAAAAACATTCAGTACTTC. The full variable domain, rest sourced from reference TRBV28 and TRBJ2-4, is DVKVTQSSRYLVKRTGEKVFLECVQDMDHENMFWYRQDPGLGLRLIYFSYDVKMKEKGDIPEGYSVSREKKERFSLILESASTNQTSMYLCASSLSISGKAKNIQYFGAGTRLSVL.

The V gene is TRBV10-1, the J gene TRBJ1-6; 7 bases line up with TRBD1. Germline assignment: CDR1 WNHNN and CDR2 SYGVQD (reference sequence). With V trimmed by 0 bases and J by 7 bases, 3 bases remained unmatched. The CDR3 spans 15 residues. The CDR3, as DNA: TGCGCCAGCAGTGAGTCACAGGGGTTAAATTCACCCCTCCACTTT. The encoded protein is CASSESQGLNSPLHF.

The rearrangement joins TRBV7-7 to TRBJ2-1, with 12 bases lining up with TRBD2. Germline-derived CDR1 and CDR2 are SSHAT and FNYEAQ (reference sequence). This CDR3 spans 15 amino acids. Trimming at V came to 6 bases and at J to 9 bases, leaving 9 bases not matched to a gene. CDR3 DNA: TGTGCCAGCAGTCTAGCGGGAGGGCAAGGGAGTGAGCAGTTCTTC. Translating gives CASSLAGGQGSEQFF.

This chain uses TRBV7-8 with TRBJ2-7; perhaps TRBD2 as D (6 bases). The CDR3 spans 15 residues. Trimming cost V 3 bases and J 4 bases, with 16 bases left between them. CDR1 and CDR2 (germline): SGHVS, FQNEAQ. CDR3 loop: CASSFRDSAFYEQYV. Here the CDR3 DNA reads TGTGCCAGCAGCTTCCGGGACTCAGCCTTTTACGAGCAGTACGTC.

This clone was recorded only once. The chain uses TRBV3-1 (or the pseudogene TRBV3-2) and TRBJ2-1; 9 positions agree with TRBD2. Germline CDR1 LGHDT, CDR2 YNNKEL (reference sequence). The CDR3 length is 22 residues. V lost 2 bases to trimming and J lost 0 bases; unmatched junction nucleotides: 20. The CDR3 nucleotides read TGTGCCAGCAGCCAAAGGGACCGCGGGGGGGCTCCTGGCGGGAACTCCTACAATGAGCAGTTCTTC. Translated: CASSQRDRGGAPGGNSYNEQFF.

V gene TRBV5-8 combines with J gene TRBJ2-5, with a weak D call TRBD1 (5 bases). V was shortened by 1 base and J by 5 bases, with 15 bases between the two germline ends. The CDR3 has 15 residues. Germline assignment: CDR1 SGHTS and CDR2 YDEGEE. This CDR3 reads CASSLSLGRTETQYF. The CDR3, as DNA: TGTGCCAGCAGCTTGTCGCTGGGGCGCACGGAGACCCAGTACTTC.

This chain's CDR3 is CASSATGTKGYNEQFF. The CDR3, as DNA: TGTGCCAGCAGCGCTACCGGGACCAAAGGGTACAATGAGCAGTTCTTC. J is TRBJ2-1 and V is TRBV7-2; D might be TRBD1 or TRBD2, each matching 5 bases. CDR3 length: 16 residues. V lost 5 bases and J lost 4, with 18 bases in between. CDR1 and CDR2 from the germline V gene are SGHTA and FQGNSA.

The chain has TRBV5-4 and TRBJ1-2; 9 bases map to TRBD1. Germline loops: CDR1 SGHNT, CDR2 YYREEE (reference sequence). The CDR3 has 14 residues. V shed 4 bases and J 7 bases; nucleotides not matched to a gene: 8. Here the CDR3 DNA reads TGTGCCAGCAGCATACGGACAGGGGTAGGTGGCTACACCTTC. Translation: CASSIRTGVGGYTF.

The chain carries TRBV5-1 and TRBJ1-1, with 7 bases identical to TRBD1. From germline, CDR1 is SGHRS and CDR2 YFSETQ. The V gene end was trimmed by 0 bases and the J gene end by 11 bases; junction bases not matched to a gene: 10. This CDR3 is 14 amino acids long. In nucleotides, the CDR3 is TGCGCCAGCAGCTTGGACGGTACAGGGGCAGAGGCTTTCTTT. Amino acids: CASSLDGTGAEAFF.

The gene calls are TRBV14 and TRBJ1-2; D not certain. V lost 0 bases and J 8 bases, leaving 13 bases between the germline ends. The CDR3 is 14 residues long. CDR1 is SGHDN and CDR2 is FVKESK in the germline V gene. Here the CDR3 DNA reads TGTGCCAGCAGCCAAGAGCGGAAAGGGAACGGCTACACCTTC. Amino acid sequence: CASSQERKGNGYTF.

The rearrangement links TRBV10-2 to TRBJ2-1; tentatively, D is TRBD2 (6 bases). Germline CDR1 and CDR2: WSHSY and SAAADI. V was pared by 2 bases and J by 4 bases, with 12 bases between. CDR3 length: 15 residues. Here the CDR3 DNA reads TGCGCCAGCAGTGAGCCCCGGGACTTTTACAATGAGCAGTTCTTC. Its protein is CASSEPRDFYNEQFF.

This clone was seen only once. The CDR3 reads CASSQDVEGREKLFF. CDR3 DNA sequence: TGTGCCAGCAGCCAAGATGTGGAGGGGCGGGAAAAACTGTTTTTT. V and J are TRBV3-1 (or the pseudogene TRBV3-2) and TRBJ1-4, with D perhaps matching TRBD1 (5 bases). CDR1 is LGHDT and CDR2 is YNNKEL in the germline V gene (reference sequence). This CDR3 region has 15 residues. The germline V and J ends were trimmed by 0 bases and 8 bases, with 13 bases remaining between them.

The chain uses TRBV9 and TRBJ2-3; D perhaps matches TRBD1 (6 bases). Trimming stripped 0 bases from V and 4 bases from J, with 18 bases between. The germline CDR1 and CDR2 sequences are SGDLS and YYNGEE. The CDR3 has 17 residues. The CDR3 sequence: CASSVGTADVAADTQYF. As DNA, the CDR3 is TGTGCCAGCAGCGTAGGGACAGCTGACGTCGCTGCAGATACGCAGTATTTT.

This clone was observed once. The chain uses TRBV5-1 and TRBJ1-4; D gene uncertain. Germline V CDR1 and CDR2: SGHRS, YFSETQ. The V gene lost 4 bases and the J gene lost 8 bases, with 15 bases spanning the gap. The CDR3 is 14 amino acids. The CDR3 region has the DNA TGCGCCAGCAGCAATTCGGCCCAGCAAGAAAAACTGTTTTTT. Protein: CASSNSAQQEKLFF.

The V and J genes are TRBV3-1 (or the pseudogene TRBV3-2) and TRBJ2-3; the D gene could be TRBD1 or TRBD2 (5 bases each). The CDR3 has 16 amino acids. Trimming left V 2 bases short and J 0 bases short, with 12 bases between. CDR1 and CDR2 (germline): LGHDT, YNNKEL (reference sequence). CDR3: CASSQLRDGSTDTQYF. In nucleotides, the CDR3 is TGTGCCAGCAGCCAACTCCGGGACGGAAGCACAGATACGCAGTATTTT.

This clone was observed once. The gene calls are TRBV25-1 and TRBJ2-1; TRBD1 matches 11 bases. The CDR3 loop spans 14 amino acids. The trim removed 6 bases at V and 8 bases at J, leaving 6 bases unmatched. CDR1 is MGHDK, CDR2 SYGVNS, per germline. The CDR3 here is CASRGQGAIDEQFF. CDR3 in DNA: TGTGCCAGCAGAGGACAGGGGGCGATCGATGAGCAGTTCTTC.